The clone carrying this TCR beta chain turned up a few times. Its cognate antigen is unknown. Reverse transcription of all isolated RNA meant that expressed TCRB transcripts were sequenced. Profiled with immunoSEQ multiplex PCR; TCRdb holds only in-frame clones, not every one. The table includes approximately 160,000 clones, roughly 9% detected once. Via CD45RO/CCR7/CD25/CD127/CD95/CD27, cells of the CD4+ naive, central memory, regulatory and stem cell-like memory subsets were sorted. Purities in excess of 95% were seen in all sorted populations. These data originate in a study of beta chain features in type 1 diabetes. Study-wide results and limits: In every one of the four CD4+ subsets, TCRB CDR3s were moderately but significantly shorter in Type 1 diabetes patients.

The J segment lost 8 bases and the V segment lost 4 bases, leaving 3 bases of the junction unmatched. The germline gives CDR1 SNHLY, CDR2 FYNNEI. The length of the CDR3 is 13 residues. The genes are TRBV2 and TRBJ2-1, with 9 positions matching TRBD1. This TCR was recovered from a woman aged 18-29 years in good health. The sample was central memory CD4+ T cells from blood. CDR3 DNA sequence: TGTGCCAGCAGTGTGGGACAGGGCGATGAGCAGTTCTTC. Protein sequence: CASSVGQGDEQFF.